The T cell receptor (beta chain) described here comes from a study of cytomegalovirus exposure and HLA in healthy donors. In the study overall: In a later analysis, it was reported that the 120 validation repertoires had been produced on the same platform as the roughly 700 repertoires belonging to the first cohort.

The V gene's germline CDR1 is MNHEY and CDR2 SVGAGI. The junction had 8 bases not matched to a gene; V was cut back by 7 bases and J by 8 bases. There are 14 residues in the CDR3. Clones were sequenced by immunoSEQ multiplex PCR, and TCRdb holds only the in-frame ones, with some missing. The sample carries some 48,000 clones, 80% to 90% recorded once. Turning to this clone: The target antigen is unknown.

Study-wide points: Reported results showed that the classifier diagnosed cytomegalovirus status with high specificity and sensitivity.

The clonotype originates from a woman in her 30s in good health and CMV-seronegative. The chain carries TRBV6-5 and TRBJ2-1; 10 nucleotides agree with TRBD2. Sequencing input: PBMCs. The CDR3 DNA is TGTGCCAGCAAGCGGGAGGGTTTATACGATGAGCAGTTCTTC. Amino acids: CASKREGLYDEQFF.